Following are 25 T cell receptor beta chains from one sample sequenced in a study of CD8 T cells in ankylosing spondylitis. Study-wide findings and caveats: What seemed typical of ankylosing spondylitis blood was a TCR beta motif built from fewer than ten highly homologous variants.

TCRdb recomputed calls from the 5' RACE reads with MiXCR, one row per CDR3 protein. Of about 540,000 distinct CDR3 sequences listed, roughly an eighth are singletons. Their target antigens are unknown. Source material: blood, either unsorted or a sorted T cell fraction (not recorded which). All receptors derive from a male donor with ankylosing spondylitis.

This clonotype has more than one count but fewer than ten. The chain carries TRBV11-2 and TRBJ2-1; either TRBD1 or TRBD2 may supply D (5 bases each). Trimming cost V 5 bases and J 0 bases, with 23 bases left between them. Per the germline V gene, CDR1 is SGHAT and CDR2 is FQNNGV. The CDR3 spans 19 residues. The CDR3 sequence is CASSPKGSGAASSYNEQFF. The CDR3 DNA sequence: TGTGCCAGCAGCCCAAAGGGGTCCGGGGCGGCGAGCTCCTACAATGAGCAGTTCTTC. Filled out from reference TRBV11-2 and TRBJ2-1, the complete variable domain reads EAGVAQSPRYKIIEKRQSVAFWCNPISGHATLYWYQQILGQGPKLLIQFQNNGVVDDSQLPKDRFSAERLKGVDSTLKIQPAKLEDSAVYLCASSPKGSGAASSYNEQFFGPGTRLTVL.

A few counts support this clonotype. The DNA of the CDR3 is TGCGCCAGTCGTACTAGCGGGAGGTGGGACACAGATACGCAGTATTTT. Residues: CASRTSGRWDTDTQYF. V gene TRBV5-1 combines with J gene TRBJ2-3; TRBD2 matches 12 bases. V shed 8 bases and J 2 bases; nucleotides not matched to a gene: 9. In germline, CDR1 is SGHRS, CDR2 YFSETQ. CDR3 size: 16 residues.

The chain links TRBV24-1 to TRBJ2-5; possibly TRBD1 for D (5 bases). The V end lost 3 bases, the J end lost 5 bases, and 18 bases lay between the germline ends. There are 16 residues in the CDR3. Germline V gene sequence: CDR1 KGHDR, CDR2 SFDVKD. In DNA form, the CDR3 reads TGTGCCACCAGTGATATGACAGAATCCTCTGCGGAGACCCAGTACTTC. Its protein product is CATSDMTESSAETQYF.

This chain uses TRBV20-1 with TRBJ2-7; D gene ambiguous. Germline assignment: CDR1 DFQATT and CDR2 SNEGSKA (reference sequence). V was shortened by 3 bases and J by 2 bases, with 8 bases between the two germline ends. The CDR3 is 12 amino acids. The CDR3 sequence is CSASGWTYEQYF. CDR3 nucleotides: TGCAGTGCTAGCGGGTGGACCTACGAGCAGTACTTC.

V is TRBV11-2 and J is TRBJ2-4; tentatively, D is TRBD1 or TRBD2 (5 bases each). This CDR3 has 13 amino acids. The germline gives CDR1 SGHAT, CDR2 FQNNGV. Between the trimmed V and J ends, which lost 3 bases and 9 bases, there was a span of 12 bases. The CDR3 reads CASSFPGLSIQYF. CDR3 in DNA: TGTGCCAGCAGCTTCCCGGGGCTAAGCATTCAGTACTTC.

The chain couples TRBV19 to TRBJ1-5; the match to TRBD1 covers 8 bases. CDR1 is LNHDA and CDR2 is SQIVND in the germline V gene (reference sequence). The junction had 12 bases not matched to a gene; V was cut back by 8 bases and J by 9 bases. The CDR3 is 14 amino acids. CDR3: CASRPAGGGSPQHF. DNA of the CDR3: TGTGCCAGTCGTCCGGCAGGGGGCGGATCGCCCCAGCATTTT.

In this sample, this clonotype turned up many times. The chain recombines TRBV5-1 with TRBJ2-3; maybe TRBD1 (5 bases). V shed 0 bases and J shed 5 bases, with 10 bases lying between them. The CDR3 covers 14 residues. Germline V gene sequence: CDR1 SGHRS, CDR2 YFSETQ. The CDR3 here is CASSLAQELDTQYF. DNA of the CDR3: TGCGCCAGCAGCTTGGCACAGGAACTAGATACGCAGTATTTT.

The rearrangement joins TRBV3-1 to TRBJ2-3, with 7 bases identical to TRBD2. J lost 10 bases, V lost 1 base, and 2 bases had no gene match. This CDR3 contains 12 residues. Germline V gene sequence: CDR1 LGHDT, CDR2 YNNKEL (reference sequence). CDR3 sequence reads: CASSQGGRSQYF. CDR3 DNA: TGTGCCAGCAGCCAAGGCGGGAGATCGCAGTATTTT.

This clonotype was seen a handful of times. V gene TRBV7-9 combines with J gene TRBJ2-3; no clear D. Trimming removed 5 bases at V and 2 bases at J, with 14 bases between. Germline CDR1 SEHNR, CDR2 FQNEAQ (reference sequence). The CDR3 covers 15 residues. CDR3: CASSPLGMFTDTQYF. DNA for the CDR3: TGTGCCAGCAGCCCCCTTGGGATGTTCACAGATACGCAGTATTTT.

The chain joins TRBV7-9 to TRBJ2-1; D may be TRBD2 (5 bases). Deletions cut 5 bases from V and 5 bases from J, with 13 bases between. This CDR3 comprises 14 residues. Germline V gives CDR1 SEHNR, CDR2 FQNEAQ (reference sequence). CDR3 sequence: CASSPSGLDNEQFF. The CDR3 coding sequence is TGTGCCAGCAGCCCCAGCGGATTAGACAATGAGCAGTTCTTC.

The chain recombines TRBV6-1 with TRBJ2-7; the D is unclear. The CDR3 covers 17 residues. Trimming removed 6 bases from V and 2 bases from J, with 23 bases in between. Germline lookup yields CDR1 MNHNS and CDR2 SASEGT. Written as DNA, the CDR3 is TGTGCCAGCAGCCCACTCCCGCCTGGCAACAGCGCCTACGAGCAGTACGTC. It yields the protein CASSPLPPGNSAYEQYV.

This clonotype was counted between two and nine times. This sequence joins TRBV4-1 and TRBJ1-4, with unresolved D. The CDR3 is made up of 13 amino acids. Germline CDR1 MGHRA, CDR2 YSYEKL. V gave up 8 bases and J gave up 7 bases, with 14 bases separating them. DNA of the CDR3: TGCGCCAGCCGACGGGAAGGGAGTGAAAAACTGTTTTTT. This encodes CASRREGSEKLFF.

The rearrangement links TRBV18 to TRBJ1-2; a possible D gene is TRBD1 (5 bases). V was trimmed by 2 bases and J by 8 bases, leaving 15 bases between them. The V gene's germline CDR1 is KGHSH and CDR2 LQKENI. This CDR3 region has 14 residues. The CDR3 region is CASSPSGESEGYTF. The CDR3 DNA follows: TGTGCCAGCTCACCATCGGGGGAATCGGAGGGCTACACCTTC.

This clonotype was seen ten or more times. The CDR3 nucleotides read TGCAGTGCTAAGGAACAATCTGGGGCCAACGTCCTGACTTTC. Residues: CSAKEQSGANVLTF. The rearrangement links TRBV20-1 to TRBJ2-6; no clear D gene. The V gene's germline CDR1 is DFQATT and CDR2 SNEGSKA (reference sequence). This CDR3 has 14 residues. Trimming took 4 bases from V and 1 from J, leaving 8 bases between them.

The chain recombines TRBV20-1 with TRBJ1-1, with 8 bases that match TRBD1. After removal of 3 bases from V and 4 bases from J, the junction contained 7 bases not matched to a gene. Germline loops: CDR1 DFQATT, CDR2 SNEGSKA (reference sequence). The CDR3 consists of 14 residues. The CDR3 region has the DNA TGCAGTGCTAGGCGGACAGGGAGCCCCACTGAAGCTTTCTTT. This codes for CSARRTGSPTEAFF.

This rearrangement joins TRBV7-6 to TRBJ2-1, with 9 bases lining up with TRBD2. This CDR3 has 17 amino acids. The germline V gene has CDR1 SGHVS and CDR2 FNYEAQ. Unmatched junction bases numbered 17, after V lost 2 bases and J lost 12 bases. The CDR3 DNA is TGTGCCAGCAGCTTACAATATGGCGGGAGGGCCTCAGATGGGCAGTTCTTC. This encodes CASSLQYGGRASDGQFF.

The sample holds a few counts of this clonotype. The V gene is TRBV5-1, the J gene TRBJ1-2, with a weak D call TRBD1 (6 bases). This CDR3 has 14 amino acids. Germline V gives CDR1 SGHRS, CDR2 YFSETQ. V lost 2 bases to trimming and J lost 4 bases, with 12 bases between them. The CDR3 region is CASSLEQGSYGYTF. CDR3 in DNA: TGCGCCAGCAGCTTAGAACAGGGATCCTATGGCTACACCTTC.

This clonotype was seen more than once but under ten times. This chain joins TRBV3-1 and TRBJ2-5; the match to TRBD1 covers 8 bases. This CDR3 spans 19 amino acids. The germline CDR1 and CDR2 sequences are LGHDT and YNNKEL (reference sequence). Trimming cost V 0 bases and J 4 bases; bases outside gene matches: 16. The CDR3 nucleotides read TGTGCCAGCAGCCAAGAAGTTCAGGGGGCGAGAGGGTTTAGAGAGACCCAGTACTTC. Translation gives CASSQEVQGARGFRETQYF.

The chain joins TRBV6-6 to TRBJ2-1; tentative D call: TRBD2 (5 bases). The CDR3 runs to 13 residues. The V gene's germline CDR1 is MNHNY and CDR2 SVGAGI (reference sequence). Trimming removed 6 bases at V and 8 bases at J, with 14 bases between. CDR3 in DNA: TGTGCCAGCAGGCTAACTCTCGGGGATGAGCAGTTCTTC. Translated, it gives CASRLTLGDEQFF.

There are many counts of this clonotype. The rearrangement uses TRBV20-1 and TRBJ2-1; 10 nucleotides line up with TRBD2. Germline CDR1 and CDR2: DFQATT and SNEGSKA (reference sequence). The CDR3 length is 14 residues. Germline trimming cut 4 bases from V and 3 bases from J; bases unmatched to any gene: 3. In DNA, the CDR3 is TGCAGTGCTACCCTAGCGGGAGACTACAATGAGCAGTTCTTC. Protein sequence: CSATLAGDYNEQFF.

The chain links TRBV2 to TRBJ1-6, with 7 bases matching TRBD1. Trimming cost V 6 bases and J 5 bases; bases outside gene matches: 1. Germline V CDR1 and CDR2: SNHLY, FYNNEI. This CDR3 contains 13 residues. The chain's CDR3 is CASSDRDNSPLHF. The CDR3 nucleotides read TGTGCCAGCAGCGACAGGGATAATTCACCCCTCCACTTT.

A few counts support this clonotype. This sequence joins TRBV3-1 and TRBJ1-4; a possible D gene is TRBD1 (6 bases). Germline V gene sequence: CDR1 LGHDT, CDR2 YNNKEL (reference sequence). The CDR3 consists of 12 residues. V was clipped by 5 bases and J by 7 bases, with 8 bases between them. This chain's CDR3 is CASSEQGEKLFF. CDR3 nucleotides: TGTGCCAGCAGCGAACAGGGTGAAAAACTGTTTTTT.

This clonotype has just a few counts. The V and J genes are TRBV4-2 and TRBJ2-1; D might be TRBD1 or TRBD2, each matching 6 bases. Deletions cut 5 bases from V and 10 bases from J, with 18 bases between. CDR1 LGHNA and CDR2 YNFKEQ come from the germline V gene. The CDR3 sequence is 14 residues long. CDR3 region: CASSSLLGGGEQFF. The CDR3 bases are TGTGCCAGCAGCAGTTTACTCGGAGGGGGAGAGCAGTTCTTC.

This clonotype was counted only a few times. This rearrangement joins TRBV20-1 to TRBJ1-5; 7 bases agree with TRBD1. Per the germline V gene, CDR1 is DFQATT and CDR2 is SNEGSKA (reference sequence). V trimming: 6 bases; J trimming: 3 bases; junction bases outside the gene matches: 14. The CDR3 consists of 16 residues. Here the CDR3 DNA reads TGCAGTGCCGCGGGACAGAAGCCTAGCTCCAATCAGCCCCAGCATTTT. Protein product: CSAAGQKPSSNQPQHF.

V is TRBV18 and J is TRBJ2-1, with a possible D match to TRBD2 (5 bases). Germline CDR1 KGHSH, CDR2 LQKENI. Trimming stripped 4 bases from V and 4 bases from J, with 14 bases between. The CDR3 extends over 15 amino acids. The CDR3 DNA sequence: TGTGCCAGCTCACACTCGGATAGCGCGTACAATGAGCAGTTCTTC. Translation gives CASSHSDSAYNEQFF.